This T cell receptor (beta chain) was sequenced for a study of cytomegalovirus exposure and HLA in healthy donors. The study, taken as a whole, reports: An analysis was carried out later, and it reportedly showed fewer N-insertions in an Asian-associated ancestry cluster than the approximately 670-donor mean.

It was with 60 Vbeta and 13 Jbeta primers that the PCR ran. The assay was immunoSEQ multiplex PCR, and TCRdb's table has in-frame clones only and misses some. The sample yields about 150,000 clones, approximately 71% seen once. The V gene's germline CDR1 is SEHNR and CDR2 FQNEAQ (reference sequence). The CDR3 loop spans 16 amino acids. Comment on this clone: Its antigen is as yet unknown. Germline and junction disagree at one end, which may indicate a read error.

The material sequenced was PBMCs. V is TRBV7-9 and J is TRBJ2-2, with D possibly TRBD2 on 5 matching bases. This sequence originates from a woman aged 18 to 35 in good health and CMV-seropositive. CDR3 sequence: CATADPLRAITGKLFF. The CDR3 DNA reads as TGTGCCACCGCTGACCCCTTACGGGCGATCACCGGGAAGCTGTTTTTT. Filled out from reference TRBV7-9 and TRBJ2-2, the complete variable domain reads DTGVSQNPRHKITKRGQNVTFRCDPISEHNRLYWYRQTLGQGPEFLTYFQNEAQLEKSRLLSDRFSAERPKGSFSTLEIQRTEQGDSAMYLCATADPLRAITGKLFFGEGSRLTVL.